The present T cell receptor (beta chain) was sequenced within a study of molecular identifiers for immune sequencing clone quantification. Whole-study findings and limits: Because of identical TCR molecules sharing a barcode, sizes of highly expanded clones could be underestimated.

This clonotype was seen repeatedly, ten times or more. Its target is unknown. With listed TCR primers and previously described methods, bulk TCR libraries were prepared. TCRdb re-derived calls from the PCR reads in MiXCR, one entry per CDR3 protein. The sample includes around 40,000 distinct CDR3 sequences, 15% to 20% of them seen just once. Germline-derived CDR1 and CDR2 are SGHDT and YYEEEE. The V and J ends lost 4 bases and 2 bases, in that order; junction bases with no gene match: 5. This CDR3 spans 14 amino acids. Sorting selected naive CD8 T cells with a CD8+CD4-CCR7+CD45RA+ phenotype. What was sequenced was naive CD8+ T cells from blood, with Jurkat cell RNA spiked in. As to subset: FACS-sorted CD8+CD4-CCR7+CD45RA+ naive T cells. V and J are TRBV5-6 and TRBJ1-1; 7 nucleotides match TRBD1. The receptor comes from a human donor in good health. Some libraries in this study had Jurkat cell RNA spiked in. The DNA for the CDR3 is TGTGCCAGCAGCCTGACAGGGCTAAACACTGAAGCTTTCTTT. Translation: CASSLTGLNTEAFF.